These T cell receptor beta chains were read from a single sample in a study of blood T cell repertoires in COVID-19. Sequencing used immunoSEQ multiplex PCR; TCRdb keeps in-frame clones, though not all of them. The data hold 200,000 or so clones, with roughly four fifths observed a single time. Sequences were obtained from PBMCs or T cells enriched from blood (not recorded which). These receptors all come from a man aged 40-50 years who had recovered from COVID-19. CDR3s include the opening cysteine and the closing phenylalanine or tryptophan. A D gene is named only where the DNA matches it firmly. Size is stated for part of the rows, as once, few or many counts, or as a class when the clone is expanded.

D gene	V gene	clone size	J gene	CDR3 DNA	CDR3 protein
NA	TRBV30	NA	TRBJ1-5	TGTGCCTGGAGTTTCGCGGGTCAGCCCCAGCATTTT	CAWSFAGQPQHF
TRBD1	TRBV29-1	NA	TRBJ1-1	TGCAGCGGGGGGGACAGCCACACTGAAGCTTTCTTT	CSGGDSHTEAFF
TRBD2	TRBV20-1	NA	TRBJ2-1	TGCAGTGCCAGTCCAGGAGCGGGGGATTCGCCTGAGCAGTTCTTC	CSASPGAGDSPEQFF
TRBD2	TRBV30	NA	TRBJ2-1	TGTGCCTGGAGTGTAGCTAGCGGGGGGTATGAGCAGTTCTTC	CAWSVASGGYEQFF
NA	TRBV12-3/TRBV12-4	NA	TRBJ2-7	TGTGCCAGCAGTTTATCTAGGCAGGGGGAGCAGTACTTC	CASSLSRQGEQYF
NA	TRBV6-2/TRBV6-3	few	TRBJ2-1	TGTGCCAGCAGTTACTGGAGAGGGGGAGGGATCGATGAGCAGTTCTTC	CASSYWRGGGIDEQFF
NA	TRBV20-1	NA	TRBJ2-7	TGCAGCGTCGACCATGCGGGGAAGTACTTC	CSVDHAGKYF
TRBD2	TRBV2	NA	TRBJ2-1	TGTGCCAGCAAGGAGCGGGGGGCCCTCAATGAGCAGTTCTTC	CASKERGALNEQFF
TRBD1	TRBV11-2	NA	TRBJ1-1	TGTGCCAGCAGCTTGGCGACAGGGGGGAACACTGAAGCTTTCTTT	CASSLATGGNTEAFF
NA	TRBV10-3	NA	TRBJ1-2	TGTGCCATCAGTGAGTTTTCCAGGAATTTTAACTATGGCTACACCTTC	CAISEFSRNFNYGYTF
NA	TRBV30	few	TRBJ1-5	TGTGCCTGGAACACTCAAGCAGGTCAGCCCCAGCATTTT	CAWNTQAGQPQHF
NA	TRBV12-3/TRBV12-4	NA	TRBJ2-7	TGTGCCAGCAGTTTCGGAGACGCCACCTCCCAGTACTTC	CASSFGDATSQYF
NA	TRBV10-3	once	TRBJ1-3	TGTGCCATCAGTGAGTCAGGGACTCTTGGAAACACCATATATTTT	CAISESGTLGNTIYF
NA	TRBV2	NA	TRBJ2-7	TGTGCCAGCAGCCGGGACAACTACGAGCAGTACTTC	CASSRDNYEQYF
NA	TRBV7-6	NA	TRBJ1-1	TGTGCCAGCAGCTTAGAGTCGGACACTGAAGCTTTCTTT	CASSLESDTEAFF
NA	TRBV5-1	NA	TRBJ1-1	TGCGCCAGCAGCAGGGGCGGCCCGCTTATCCCTGAAGCTTTCTTT	CASSRGGPLIPEAFF
NA	TRBV6-1	NA	TRBJ1-2	TGTGCCAGCAGTGACCTCCGGGGAGGGGGCTACACCTTC	CASSDLRGGGYTF
TRBD1	TRBV5-1	NA	TRBJ2-6	TGCGCCAGCAGTTTGGGGACAGGGTTGGCCAACGTCCTGACTTTC	CASSLGTGLANVLTF
NA	TRBV28	NA	TRBJ1-1	TGTGCCAGCAGCCGAGGGGCTCGGGGGACTGAAGCTTTCTTT	CASSRGARGTEAFF
NA	TRBV5-1	NA	TRBJ2-3	TGCGCCAGCAGCTTGGGCGCCAGCACAGATACGCAGTATTTT	CASSLGASTDTQYF
NA	TRBV21-1	NA	TRBJ1-3	TGTGCCAGCACCTCAGGAGGGGGCTGCCCTTTCTCTGGAAACACCATATATTTT	CASTSGGGCPFSGNTIYF
TRBD1	TRBV7-9	NA	TRBJ2-1	TGTGCCAGCAGCCCCTATTGGCAGGGGGCTGATGAGCAGTTCTTC	CASSPYWQGADEQFF
NA	TRBV24-1	NA	TRBJ1-5	TGTGCCACCAGTGACCCCGGAGCAGCTCAGCCCCAGCATTTT	CATSDPGAAQPQHF
NA	TRBV10-3	NA	TRBJ1-6	TGTGCCTCCGCGGGGGGGGCGCGTAATTCACCCCTCCACTTT	CASAGGARNSPLHF
TRBD1	TRBV5-1	NA	TRBJ2-3	TGCGCCAGCAGCTTGGGGACAGGGGGCGCAGATACGCAGTATTTT	CASSLGTGGADTQYF
NA	TRBV7-2	NA	TRBJ1-6	TGTGCCAGCAGCCTAACCCCAGGGTCCTATAATTCACCCCTCCACTTT	CASSLTPGSYNSPLHF
TRBD2	TRBV5-6	once	TRBJ2-5	TGTGCCAGCAGTGGCCCGAGGCTAGCGGGGGGGTATACAGAGACCCAGTACTTC	CASSGPRLAGGYTETQYF
NA	TRBV19	few	TRBJ2-6	TGTGCCAGTAGTCCGGGGTCTGGTGGTTTTTCTGGGGCCAACGTCCTGACTTTC	CASSPGSGGFSGANVLTF
TRBD1	TRBV5-5	NA	TRBJ1-6	TGTGCCAGCAGCCCTACCCCAGGGGGCGGTTCACCCCTCCACTTT	CASSPTPGGGSPLHF
NA	TRBV5-1	NA	TRBJ2-2	TGCGCCAGCAGCTTGAAAGAGGTTGCGGGCACCGGGGAGCTGTTTTTT	CASSLKEVAGTGELFF
TRBD2	TRBV7-2	NA	TRBJ2-7	TGTGCCAGCAGCCTTCCGGGACTAGCGGGATCATACGAGCAGTACTTC	CASSLPGLAGSYEQYF
NA	TRBV10-3	NA	TRBJ1-2	TGTGCCATCAGTGATGGTGGAATGAATAGGGGAGGGAGTGGCTACACCTTC	CAISDGGMNRGGSGYTF
TRBD1	TRBV7-9	NA	TRBJ1-1	TGTGCCAGCAGCCCAGACAGGGAAGGAACTGAAGCTTTCTTT	CASSPDREGTEAFF
NA	TRBV6-6	NA	TRBJ1-4	TGTGCCAGCAGCCCTACCCAGGGATACCTAAATGAAAAACTGTTTTTT	CASSPTQGYLNEKLFF
NA	TRBV9	NA	TRBJ2-5	TGTGCCAGCAGCGTAGGGACAGTCCAAGAGACCCAGTACTTC	CASSVGTVQETQYF
NA	TRBV10-3	NA	TRBJ1-4	TGTGCCATCAGGGCAGGGCCAACTAATGAAAAACTGTTTTTT	CAIRAGPTNEKLFF
NA	TRBV9	NA	TRBJ2-1	TGTGCCAGCAGCGTAGGAAGCGGGTCCTACAATGAGCAGTTCTTC	CASSVGSGSYNEQFF
TRBD2	TRBV7-9	NA	TRBJ2-1	TGTGCCTCTCCGGGGGGGAAAAATGAGCAGTTCTTC	CASPGGKNEQFF
NA	TRBV11-2	once	TRBJ2-5	TGTGCCAGCAGCTTAGGCCGTACCGACTGGCAAGAGACCCAGTACTTC	CASSLGRTDWQETQYF
NA	TRBV10-3	NA	TRBJ1-6	TGTGCCATCAGTGAGTCCGACAACGTAAAAGGTCTCCACTTT	CAISESDNVKGLHF
TRBD1	TRBV18	NA	TRBJ2-1	TGTGCCAGCTCACCACTGGACAGGGGGAATGAGCAGTTCTTC	CASSPLDRGNEQFF
TRBD2	TRBV6-6	NA	TRBJ2-7	TGTGCCAGCAGTTCGGAGACTAGCGGGGCCTCTATAAAGTACTTC	CASSSETSGASIKYF
NA	TRBV3-1/TRBV3-2	NA	TRBJ2-4	TGTGCCAGCAGCCAAGCTCAGGTCAGCAAAAACATTCAGTACTTC	CASSQAQVSKNIQYF
NA	TRBV12-3/TRBV12-4	NA	TRBJ1-1	TGTGCCAGCAGTCTTGCAGGGAACACTGAAGCTTTCTTT	CASSLAGNTEAFF
TRBD2	TRBV7-2	NA	TRBJ2-7	TGTGCCAGCAGCTCCGGCCCAGGACTAGCGGGGGGCAGCTACGAGCAGTACTTC	CASSSGPGLAGGSYEQYF
NA	TRBV18	NA	TRBJ1-2	TGTGCCAGCTCACCTACGACAGGCCCACGGGGCTACACCTTC	CASSPTTGPRGYTF
NA	TRBV11-2	NA	TRBJ1-2	TGTGCCAGCAGCATACCATCAAAGGACGGGGGGTTCGGCTACACCTTC	CASSIPSKDGGFGYTF